A single sample gave rise to the 31 T cell receptor beta chains below, sequenced in a study of cytomegalovirus exposure and HLA in healthy donors (dated by TCRdb to 2015 to 2018). Library generation was performed with the immunoSEQ multiplex PCR assay. The multiplex PCR relied on a mix of 60 forward primers for TCR Vbeta segments and 13 reverse primers for TCR Jbeta segments. TCRdb took this table from immuneACCESS and kept in-frame rearrangements with V and J called. Such tables lack part of the clones; where checked against another copy, unresolved V genes explain under half of the gap, and the rest is unexplained. Recorded for this sample are 140,000 to 150,000 clones; more than 9.5% of them occurred a single time. The ten largest clonotypes hold approximately 1.9% of the sample. Sequencing was performed on PBMCs. These receptor sequences come from a middle-aged man in good health and CMV-seronegative.

The genes are TRBV13 and TRBJ2-3, with TRBD1 matching 9 bases. The CDR3 runs to 19 residues. Germline assignment: CDR1 PRHDT and CDR2 FYEKMQ (reference sequence). J gave up 0 bases and V 1 base, and 11 bases lay outside the gene matches. CDR3 in amino acids: CASSLERGQGPVSTDTQYF. The CDR3 DNA is TGTGCCAGCAGCTTAGAAAGGGGACAGGGTCCAGTGAGCACAGATACGCAGTATTTT. Filled out from reference TRBV13 and TRBJ2-3, the complete variable domain reads AAGVIQSPRHLIKEKRETATLKCYPIPRHDTVYWYQQGPGQDPQFLISFYEKMQSDKGSIPDRFSAQQFSDYHSELNMSSLELGDSALYFCASSLERGQGPVSTDTQYFGPGTRLTVL.

This clone was observed a handful of times. This chain links TRBV2 with TRBJ2-7; D possibly corresponds to TRBD2 (5 bases). The CDR3 covers 15 residues. The V and J ends lost 10 bases and 0 bases respectively, with 19 bases between them. Germline V gene lookup returns CDR1 SNHLY and CDR2 FYNNEI. CDR3 sequence reads: CATLPRTGDSYEQYF. For the CDR3, the DNA is TGTGCCACCCTACCACGGACCGGGGACTCCTACGAGCAGTACTTC.

This clone turned up a few times. The chain uses TRBV30 and TRBJ1-4; TRBD1 agrees at 10 bases. The germline gives CDR1 GTSNPN, CDR2 SVGIG (reference sequence). The junction had 5 bases not matched to a gene; V was cut back by 2 bases and J by 8 bases. The CDR3 is made up of 14 amino acids. CDR3 bases: TGTGCCTGGAGTATAACGACAGGGGGCGAAAAACTGTTTTTT. This sequence encodes CAWSITTGGEKLFF.

V and J are TRBV2 and TRBJ1-5; D gene unclear. Between the trimmed V and J ends, which lost 2 bases and 7 bases, there was a span of 9 bases. CDR3 length: 13 amino acids. CDR1 SNHLY and CDR2 FYNNEI come from the germline V gene. The CDR3 DNA reads TGTGCCAGCAGTGAATATCTGTCCCAGCCCCAGCATTTT. This sequence encodes CASSEYLSQPQHF.

The sample holds many counts of this clone. The genes are TRBV29-1 and TRBJ2-5; possible D gene TRBD2, 7 bases. The V gene lost 3 bases and the J gene lost 2 bases, with 16 bases spanning the gap. This CDR3 has 15 residues. CDR1 SQVTM and CDR2 ANQGSEA come from the germline V gene. The CDR3 sequence: CSVDGVGGRQETQYF. In nucleotides, the CDR3 is TGCAGCGTTGATGGGGTGGGGGGGCGGCAAGAGACCCAGTACTTC.

This clone was picked up a small number of times. In DNA, the CDR3 is TGTGCCAGCACCCTTTCGGGGTTGGGAAACATTCAGTACTTC. Amino acid sequence: CASTLSGLGNIQYF. The chain couples TRBV6-1 to TRBJ2-4; a possible D gene is TRBD2 (5 bases). Trimming stripped 7 bases from V and 6 bases from J, with 16 bases between. This CDR3 contains 14 residues. The germline CDR1 and CDR2 sequences are MNHNS and SASEGT.

V usage is TRBV6-1 and J usage is TRBJ2-7; a weak D match, TRBD1 (6 bases). Germline values: CDR1 MNHNS, CDR2 SASEGT. V lost 2 bases to trimming and J lost 3 bases, with 14 bases between them. The CDR3 has 15 amino acids. CDR3 loop: CASSELLGAGYEQYF. In DNA, the CDR3 is TGTGCCAGCAGTGAATTGTTGGGGGCGGGCTACGAGCAGTACTTC.

The J gene is TRBJ1-2, the V gene TRBV5-1; unclear D gene. V was cut by 0 bases and J by 2 bases, with 5 bases left in between. The CDR3 consists of 13 residues. The V gene's germline CDR1 is SGHRS and CDR2 YFSETQ. The CDR3, as DNA: TGCGCCAGCAGCTTGGATCAGAACTATGGCTACACCTTC. Translated, it gives CASSLDQNYGYTF.

This chain links TRBV6-6 with TRBJ1-2; D is uncertain. The CDR3 sequence is 11 residues long. Germline CDR1 and CDR2: MNHNY and SVGAGI (reference sequence). V shed 2 bases and J shed 8 bases, with 6 bases lying between them. The DNA of the CDR3 is TGTGCCAGCAGTTACAGGGAGGGCTACACCTTC. Translated: CASSYREGYTF.

The chain uses TRBV28 and TRBJ2-1; 7 positions agree with TRBD1. The CDR3 length is 14 residues. From germline, CDR1 is MDHEN and CDR2 SYDVKM. V gave up 1 base and J gave up 8 bases; unmatched junction bases: 5. The CDR3 nucleotides are TGTGCCAGCAGTTTATCGGGACAGATACATGAGCAGTTCTTC. Amino acid sequence: CASSLSGQIHEQFF.

This chain uses TRBV30 with TRBJ2-1, with 9 bases fitting TRBD2. The CDR3 length is 14 residues. Germline assignment: CDR1 GTSNPN and CDR2 SVGIG (reference sequence). The V segment lost 3 bases and the J segment 7 bases; nucleotides outside the gene matches: 7. The CDR3 reads CAWRVAGVGNEQFF. The CDR3 DNA reads TGTGCCTGGAGGGTAGCGGGAGTAGGAAATGAGCAGTTCTTC.

This chain links TRBV29-1 with TRBJ2-2, with 13 positions matching TRBD2. The junction had 3 bases not matched to a gene; V was cut back by 4 bases and J by 4 bases. The germline CDR1 and CDR2 sequences are SQVTM and ANQGSEA. The CDR3 totals 15 residues. The CDR3 loop reads CSVAGTSGVTGELFF. CDR3 nucleotides: TGCAGCGTTGCGGGGACTAGCGGGGTCACCGGGGAGCTGTTTTTT.

This clone has more than one count but fewer than ten. V usage is TRBV7-6 and J usage is TRBJ1-4; D is perhaps TRBD1 (5 bases). Germline V gene sequence: CDR1 SGHVS, CDR2 FNYEAQ. Trimming took off 4 bases at V and 8 bases at J, with 14 bases between the two ends. The CDR3 is 14 amino acids. In nucleotides, the CDR3 is TGTGCCAGCAGCTCGCGGGGGTATAACGAAAAACTGTTTTTT. It specifies CASSSRGYNEKLFF.

This CDR3 reads CASSVTGGTDTQYF. Written as DNA, the CDR3 is TGTGCCAGCAGCGTCACCGGGGGTACAGATACGCAGTATTTT. The chain recombines TRBV5-4 with TRBJ2-3, with D tentatively TRBD2 (6 bases). Germline CDR1 is SGHNT and CDR2 is YYREEE (reference sequence). This CDR3 is built from 14 residues. Between the trimmed V and J ends, which lost 4 bases and 3 bases, there was a span of 12 bases.

This clone is deemed medium-sized. The chain employs TRBV2 and TRBJ2-7; possible D gene TRBD2, 6 bases. V was shortened by 2 bases and J by 2 bases, with 13 bases between the two germline ends. The CDR3 has 15 residues. Germline V CDR1 and CDR2: SNHLY, FYNNEI. The CDR3 here is CASSERRGVAYEQYF. The CDR3 coding sequence is TGTGCCAGCAGTGAAAGGCGGGGCGTCGCCTACGAGCAGTACTTC.

J is TRBJ2-7 and V is TRBV7-2, with 10 bases identical to TRBD2. Germline loops: CDR1 SGHTA, CDR2 FQGNSA. This CDR3 is 15 amino acids long. Trimming took 3 bases from V and 4 from J; bases not matched to a gene: 6. In DNA form, the CDR3 reads TGTGCCAGCAGCTTTATACTAGCGGGGATGTACGAGCAGTACTTC. This sequence encodes CASSFILAGMYEQYF.

This clone was observed a handful of times. V and J are TRBV6-1 and TRBJ2-3; 11 bases line up with TRBD2. V trimming: 2 bases; J trimming: 1 base; junction bases outside the gene matches: 5. The CDR3 loop spans 17 amino acids. Germline V CDR1 and CDR2: MNHNS, SASEGT. Written as DNA, the CDR3 is TGTGCCAGCAGTGAAACCGGGACTAGCGGACGCACAGATACGCAGTATTTT. Translated: CASSETGTSGRTDTQYF.

This clone was detected only a few times. The chain has TRBV5-1 and TRBJ2-5; D possibly corresponds to TRBD1 (6 bases). Looked up from germline, CDR1 is SGHRS and CDR2 is YFSETQ. V was cut by 4 bases and J by 2 bases, with 15 bases left in between. The CDR3 totals 15 residues. CDR3 residues: CASSPLGQLQETQYF. The CDR3 DNA reads as TGCGCCAGCAGCCCCCTCGGACAGCTACAAGAGACCCAGTACTTC.

This clone was detected only a few times. The genes are TRBV6-5 and TRBJ1-2; D gene ambiguous. Germline V gives CDR1 MNHEY, CDR2 SVGAGI. The CDR3 has 15 residues. V lost 0 bases, J lost 4 bases, and 12 bases lay in between. The CDR3 here is CASSYSPDTLYGYTF. In DNA, the CDR3 is TGTGCCAGCAGTTACTCACCAGACACCCTCTATGGCTACACCTTC.

This chain connects TRBV5-1 to TRBJ2-5; 7 nucleotides agree with TRBD2. Near its end, the DNA agrees better with TRBJ2-7, so the J call may be wrong. The CDR3 covers 16 residues. Looked up from germline, CDR1 is SGHRS and CDR2 is YFSETQ. The CDR3 spells CASSSFGGISSYEQYF. The CDR3 DNA is TGCGCCAGCAGTTCCTTCGGGGGGATTAGCTCCTACGAGCAGTACTTC.

This rearrangement joins TRBV7-8 to TRBJ1-2, with 7 positions matching TRBD1. Germline assignment: CDR1 SGHVS and CDR2 FQNEAQ. This CDR3 region has 15 residues. The junction had 8 bases not matched to a gene; V was cut back by 5 bases and J by 2 bases. The CDR3 loop is CASSKSGTENYGYTF. CDR3 bases: TGTGCCAGCAGCAAATCCGGGACAGAGAACTATGGCTACACCTTC.

The chain couples TRBV6-1 to TRBJ2-5; no clear D gene. Germline V CDR1 and CDR2: MNHNS, SASEGT. Trimming left V 1 base short and J 0 bases short, with 6 bases between. The CDR3 is 14 amino acids. The CDR3 nucleotides read TGTGCCAGCAGTGAAGGGGCAGACCAAGAGACCCAGTACTTC. As protein: CASSEGADQETQYF.

This clone was recorded a few times. The chain carries TRBV10-3 and TRBJ2-1, with 7 bases matching TRBD1. Losses at the gene ends were 0 bases for V and 7 bases for J; bases not matched to a gene: 6. From germline, CDR1 is ENHRY and CDR2 SYGVKD. The CDR3 is 15 amino acids. This CDR3 reads CAISESQGVANEQFF. The CDR3 DNA sequence: TGTGCCATCAGTGAGTCGCAGGGGGTCGCTAATGAGCAGTTCTTC.

V and J are TRBV29-1 and TRBJ1-1; 7 bases align to TRBD1. After removal of 6 bases from V and 0 bases from J, the junction contained 4 bases not matched to a gene. The germline gives CDR1 SQVTM, CDR2 ANQGSEA. The CDR3 covers 13 residues. The CDR3 nucleotides read TGCAGCGTGCGGGGACAGATGAACACTGAAGCTTTCTTT. This codes for CSVRGQMNTEAFF.

The chain employs TRBV27 and TRBJ1-5; D is possibly TRBD1 (5 bases). V was shortened by 3 bases and J by 2 bases, with 11 bases between the two germline ends. The CDR3 loop spans 15 amino acids. Germline-derived CDR1 and CDR2 are MNHEY and SMNVEV (reference sequence). The CDR3 DNA sequence: TGTGCCAGCAGTTTTCGGAGGGGAGGCAATCAGCCCCAGCATTTT. Its translation: CASSFRRGGNQPQHF.

This clone has only a few counts. The chain is built from TRBV4-2 and TRBJ2-3; D might be TRBD1 (5 bases). CDR1 and CDR2 from the germline V gene are LGHNA and YNFKEQ. V lost 4 bases and J 6 bases, leaving 17 bases between the germline ends. The CDR3 is 15 residues long. CDR3: CASSLQTADVDTQYF. For the CDR3, the DNA is TGTGCCAGCAGCCTACAGACAGCTGATGTCGATACGCAGTATTTT.

This clone was observed a few times. The V gene is TRBV30, the J gene TRBJ2-1, with 8 bases matching TRBD2. The V segment lost 3 bases and the J segment 3 bases; nucleotides outside the gene matches: 7. The CDR3 sequence is 15 residues long. Germline values: CDR1 GTSNPN, CDR2 SVGIG (reference sequence). For the CDR3, the DNA is TGTGCCTGGAGCGCCGCGGCGGGGGGCTACAATGAGCAGTTCTTC. Residues: CAWSAAAGGYNEQFF.

Concerning this clone itself: The germline gene is not matched at one end of the junction; a read error may be the cause. This chain uses TRBV2 with TRBJ1-1; D gene unclear. Germline V gives CDR1 SNHLY, CDR2 FYNNEI. CDR3 length equals 13 residues. The CDR3 protein is CCSTSGSTTEAFF. CDR3 nucleotides: TGCTGCTCTACATCAGGAAGTACTACTGAAGCTTTCTTT.

CDR3 protein: CASSERGNGHTEAFF. In nucleotides, the CDR3 is TGTGCCAGCAGTGAACGAGGAAACGGTCACACTGAAGCTTTCTTT. The chain has TRBV6-1 and TRBJ1-1; no clear D. With 2 bases removed from V and 3 bases from J, the gap between germline ends came to 13 bases. The CDR3 extends over 15 amino acids. Looked up from germline, CDR1 is MNHNS and CDR2 is SASEGT.

This clone showed up just a few times. The DNA for the CDR3 is TGTGCCAGCAGCCTTAGCGACACCGGGGAGCTGTTTTTT. This encodes CASSLSDTGELFF. The V call is TRBV5-4, the J call TRBJ2-2; possibly TRBD2 for D (5 bases). V dropped 4 bases and J dropped 3 bases, with 7 bases sitting between them. CDR1 is SGHNT, CDR2 YYREEE, per germline (reference sequence). The CDR3 is made up of 13 amino acids. The whole variable domain, filled in from reference TRBV5-4 and TRBJ2-2, reads ETGVTQSPTHLIKTRGQQVTLRCSSQSGHNTVSWYQQALGQGPQFIFQYYREEENGRGNFPPRFSGLQFPNYSSELNVNALELDDSALYLCASSLSDTGELFFGEGSRLTVL.

This clone was seen more than once but under ten times. V usage is TRBV7-6 and J usage is TRBJ2-2; D is uncertain. V was shortened by 1 base and J by 8 bases, with 8 bases between the two germline ends. CDR1 and CDR2 from the germline V gene are SGHVS and FNYEAQ. This CDR3 is 13 amino acids long. The CDR3 nucleotides read TGTGCCAGCAGCTTAGGCGAGCCGGGGGAGCTGTTTTTT. Its translation: CASSLGEPGELFF.